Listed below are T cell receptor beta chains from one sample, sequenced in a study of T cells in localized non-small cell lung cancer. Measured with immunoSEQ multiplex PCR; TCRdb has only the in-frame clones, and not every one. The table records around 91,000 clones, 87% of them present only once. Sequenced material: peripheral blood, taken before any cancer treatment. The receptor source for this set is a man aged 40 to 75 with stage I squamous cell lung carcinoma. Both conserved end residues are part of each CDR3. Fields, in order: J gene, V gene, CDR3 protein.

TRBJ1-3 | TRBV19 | CASSSRQGSGNTIYF
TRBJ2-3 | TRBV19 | CASSVQRGSTDTQYF
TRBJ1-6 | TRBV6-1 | CASSDGTNHSPLHF
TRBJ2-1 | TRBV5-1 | CASSSIPTSGVEQFF
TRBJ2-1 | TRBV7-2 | CASSQSSTANEQFF
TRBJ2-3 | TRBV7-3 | CASSLSGTRDTQYF
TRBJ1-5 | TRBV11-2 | CASSLGAGGKGQPQHF
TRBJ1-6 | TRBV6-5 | CASKQSTGSPLHF
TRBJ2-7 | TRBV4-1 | CASSLGQGAYEQYF
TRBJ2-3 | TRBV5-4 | CASSFGRDRAMDTQYF
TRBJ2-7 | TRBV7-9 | CASRSLAGGSEQYF
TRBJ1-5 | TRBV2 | CASSERAGSGNQPQHF
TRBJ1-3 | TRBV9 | CASSPDRVGNTIYF
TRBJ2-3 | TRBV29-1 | CSVEIGGGGPQDTQYF
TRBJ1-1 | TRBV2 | CASSETGAEAFF
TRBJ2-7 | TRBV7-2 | CASSLRGHEQYF
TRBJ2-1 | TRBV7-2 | CASSLDNEQFF
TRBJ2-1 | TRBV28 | CASRSTSGGNEQFF
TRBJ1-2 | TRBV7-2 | CASSLAIDRATYGYTF
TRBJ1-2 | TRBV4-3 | CASSQDHGGSTGGYTF
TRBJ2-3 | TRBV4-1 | CASSQAPLGTPRDTQYF
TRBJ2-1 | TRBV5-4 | CASSVDSRYEQFF
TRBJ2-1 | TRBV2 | CASSVRPGEQFF
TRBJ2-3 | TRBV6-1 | CASTAGAIGTDTQYF
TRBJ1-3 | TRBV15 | CATSRDPRQGVSGNTIYF
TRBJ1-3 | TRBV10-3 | CAIAGRSSGNTIYF
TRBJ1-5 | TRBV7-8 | CASSLAQGNQPQHF
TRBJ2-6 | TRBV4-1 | CASSQVRGDSGANVLTF
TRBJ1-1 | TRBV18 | CASSPGRTVMNTEAFF